This TCR beta chain was observed in a study of cytomegalovirus exposure and HLA in healthy donors. CDR1 is MDHEN and CDR2 is SYDVKM in the germline V gene. The CDR3 extends over 16 amino acids. The junction had 2 bases not matched to a gene; V was cut back by 2 bases and J by 0 bases. The PCR used 60 Vbeta and 13 Jbeta primers. Measured with immunoSEQ multiplex PCR; TCRdb has only the in-frame clones, and not every one. The table lists approximately 130,000 clones, about three quarters of them singletons, with 1.8% in the top ten. With regard to this clone: The antigen is unknown.

The study, taken as a whole, reports: Because they were indistinguishable, some V segments, including TRBV6-2 and TRBV6-3, were excluded. There were some public TCRs occurring in many donors, but most TCR sequences were rare.

Sample: PBMCs. The chain combines TRBV28 with TRBJ2-1; 9 bases are a match to TRBD2. This sequence was found in a woman in her forties in good health and CMV-seronegative. CDR3 loop: CASSLAGGGSYNEQFF. The CDR3 bases are TGTGCCAGCAGTTTAGCGGGAGGGGGCTCCTACAATGAGCAGTTCTTC.